The clone carrying this TCR beta chain occurred a few times. Some clones are missing from TCRdb's copy, which holds only in-frame ones; the method was immunoSEQ multiplex PCR. The sample holds 200,000 to 300,000 clones, around nine tenths seen once. The ends were cut back, 3 bases at V and 0 bases at J, with 12 bases in the middle. From germline, CDR1 is MNHNS and CDR2 SASEGT. CDR3 length: 16 residues. This sample is part of a study of Ad26.COV2.S vaccination and SARS-CoV-2 variants. The sample's treatment: around 19 received Ad26.COV2.S at low or high dose, single or two shots; several received placebo; per-sample allocation not given. At day 63 after the first vaccine or placebo injection, samples were drawn.

V and J are TRBV6-1 and TRBJ2-1, with D possibly TRBD2 on 7 matching bases. The TCR comes from a person aged 18-60 years who received the Ad26.COV2.S COVID-19 vaccine or a placebo. Material: peripheral blood, obtained in a trial of Ad26.COV2.S vaccine versus placebo. CDR3 DNA sequence: TGTGCCAGCAGTGAGCGTAGGGGGGGCTCCTACAATGAGCAGTTCTTC. Residues: CASSERRGGSYNEQFF.